Sequencing of this T cell receptor beta chain was carried out in a study of graft-versus-host responses after intestinal transplantation. Study in general: Following induction with anti-thymocyte globulin, all recipients were given tacrolimus and steroids for two to three years.

This clone was observed a handful of times. Profiled with immunoSEQ multiplex PCR; TCRdb holds only in-frame clones, not every one. In the table there are 20,000 to 25,000 clones, less than 40% of which are singletons. CDR3 size: 15 residues. The germline V and J ends were trimmed by 2 bases and 5 bases, with 18 bases remaining between them. The germline V gene has CDR1 GTSNPN and CDR2 SVGIG (reference sequence). Study outcomes and limitations: Recipient marrow showed GvH clones, some seen first in ileum or blood.

Plated together were around 200,000 CFSE-labeled responder cells and around 200,000 irradiated, violet-dye-labeled stimulator cells. The sequence was obtained from a human patient who received an intestinal transplant. Sequenced material: alloreactive CD8+ T cells from a mixed lymphocyte reaction culture, taken before intestinal transplant. Subset here: CFSE-low proliferating T cells sorted from roughly 6-day pre-transplant mixed lymphocyte reaction (GvH or HvG direction). This chain connects TRBV30 to TRBJ2-5, with D possibly matching TRBD2 (6 bases). Written as DNA, the CDR3 is TGTGCCTGGAGTATTGGTCCGACTAGTGCGGAGACCCAGTACTTC. This encodes CAWSIGPTSAETQYF.